These 6 T cell receptor beta chains share one sample of origin, sequenced in a study of blood T cell repertoires in COVID-19. Using immunoSEQ multiplex PCR, the repertoire was profiled, and TCRdb retains in-frame clones only, with some absent. This table holds approximately 63,000 clones, 75% to 90% found once. The material sequenced was peripheral blood. These receptors were obtained from a woman older than 75 with acute or convalescent COVID-19.

The V call is TRBV4-3, the J call TRBJ2-1; tentative D call: TRBD2 (6 bases). The CDR3 totals 15 residues. The V gene's germline CDR1 is LGHNA and CDR2 YSLEER. V gave up 5 bases and J gave up 7 bases, with 18 bases separating them. CDR3 nucleotide sequence: TGCGCCAGCAGCTTAACGGGGGACCTGGGGAATGAGCAGTTCTTC. The encoded protein is CASSLTGDLGNEQFF.

The rearrangement links TRBV7-3 to TRBJ1-1; possibly TRBD1 for D (5 bases). V gave up 2 bases and J gave up 7 bases, with 11 bases separating them. Germline assignment: CDR1 SGHTA and CDR2 FQGTGA. This CDR3 has 13 residues. The CDR3 DNA sequence: TGTGCCAGCAGCTTAGGTCGGGGGGATGAAGCTTTCTTT. This encodes CASSLGRGDEAFF.

This clone was recorded once. CDR3 region: CASSFGHNYEQYF. Written as DNA, the CDR3 is TGTGCCAGCAGCTTCGGACATAACTACGAGCAGTACTTC. The V and J genes are TRBV7-3 and TRBJ2-7; a weak D match, TRBD1 (5 bases). The V gene's germline CDR1 is SGHTA and CDR2 FQGTGA. The CDR3 length is 13 residues. Between the trimmed V and J ends, which lost 3 bases and 3 bases, there was a span of 9 bases.

The V call is TRBV18, the J call TRBJ2-7, with 7 nucleotides matching TRBD1. The V segment lost 6 bases and the J segment 4 bases; nucleotides outside the gene matches: 9. The CDR3 spans 14 residues. Germline V gene lookup returns CDR1 KGHSH and CDR2 LQKENI. CDR3 in amino acids: CASSLGTEPYEQYF. The CDR3 nucleotides are TGTGCCAGCTCCCTCGGGACAGAACCATACGAGCAGTACTTC.

V and J are TRBV6-5 and TRBJ1-5; the D is unclear. V lost 6 bases and J 7 bases, leaving 16 bases between the germline ends. Germline CDR1 and CDR2: MNHEY and SVGAGI. The CDR3 has 14 residues. CDR3 bases: TGTGCCAGCAGGACACAAGGGAGAGGGCAGCCCCAGCATTTT. Encoded protein: CASRTQGRGQPQHF.

The chain uses TRBV7-8 and TRBJ1-1; perhaps TRBD1 as D (6 bases). The germline V gene encodes CDR1 SGHVS and CDR2 FQNEAQ. V lost 5 bases, J lost 3 bases, and 13 bases lay in between. This CDR3 is built from 14 residues. CDR3 sequence reads: CASSAIYRDTEAFF. The CDR3 nucleotides read TGTGCCAGCAGCGCTATTTACAGGGACACTGAAGCTTTCTTT.